These 18 T cell receptor beta chains share one sample of origin, sequenced in a study of T cell repertoires in cytomegalovirus infection. From the reads, TCRdb called clonotypes with MiXCR, one entry per CDR3 protein. Altogether a few hundred thousand distinct CDR3 sequences are present, under 25% being singletons, with the ten largest covering 15% to 20%. These receptors' antigens are unknown. The sample here was cultured PBMCs, taken from culture after CMV antigen stimulation. Receptors were obtained from a human donor in good health (CMV status not recorded). Some clones in this sample may be carry-over from other donors' samples.

At least ten counts were recorded for this clonotype. This sequence joins TRBV24-1 and TRBJ2-1; D remains ambiguous. The CDR3 extends over 14 amino acids. Per germline, CDR1 KGHDR and CDR2 SFDVKD. Trimming shortened V by 5 bases and J by 6 bases, and 13 bases separated the two germline ends. DNA of the CDR3: TGTGCCACCAGTGGGTTGGCAGAGCGCAATGAGCAGTTCTTC. Its translation: CATSGLAERNEQFF.

The rearrangement joins TRBV2 to TRBJ2-3; 12 bases are a match to TRBD1. Unmatched junction bases numbered 1, after V lost 5 bases and J lost 1 base. CDR3 length: 15 amino acids. In germline, CDR1 is SNHLY, CDR2 FYNNEI. CDR3 DNA: TGTGCCAGCAGTCGGGACAGGGGGCGCACAGATACGCAGTATTTT. It is translated as CASSRDRGRTDTQYF.

The V and J genes are TRBV27 and TRBJ2-5; a weak D match, TRBD2 (6 bases). Trimming left V 0 bases short and J 4 bases short, with 12 bases between. Germline V lookup: CDR1 MNHEY, CDR2 SMNVEV (reference sequence). This CDR3 region has 15 residues. The CDR3 region has the DNA TGTGCCAGCAGTTTATCAGCGGGTTGGGTAGAGACCCAGTACTTC. It encodes CASSLSAGWVETQYF.

This chain links TRBV7-9 with TRBJ2-7; a possible D gene is TRBD2 (5 bases). Germline V gene data show CDR1 as SEHNR and CDR2 as FQNEAQ (reference sequence). Trimming shortened V by 5 bases and J by 4 bases, and 9 bases separated the two germline ends. This CDR3 region has 12 residues. As DNA, the CDR3 is TGTGCCAGCAGCGATACTAGTTACGAGCAGTACTTC. Residues: CASSDTSYEQYF.

The chain is built from TRBV12-3 or TRBV12-4 and TRBJ2-5; D tentatively reads TRBD1 or TRBD2 (7 bases each). This CDR3 comprises 14 residues. Trimming shortened V by 5 bases and J by 4 bases, and 14 bases separated the two germline ends. CDR3 in DNA: TGTGCCAGCAGTGAGACAGGGAGGGGAGAGACCCAGTACTTC. This codes for CASSETGRGETQYF.

This chain uses TRBV6-1 with TRBJ2-7, with 9 positions matching TRBD1. The CDR3 consists of 15 residues. From germline, CDR1 is MNHNS and CDR2 SASEGT. With V trimmed by 5 bases and J by 3 bases, 8 bases remained unmatched. The CDR3 nucleotides are TGTGCCAGCAGTTCCGCCCGGGACAGGGTCTACGAGCAGTACTTC. Residues: CASSSARDRVYEQYF.

This clonotype has a single count. The chain uses TRBV29-1 and TRBJ1-1; weak D call: TRBD1 (5 bases). V was cut by 4 bases and J by 4 bases, with 13 bases left in between. The CDR3 has 13 residues. Germline V gene sequence: CDR1 SQVTM, CDR2 ANQGSEA. CDR3 region: CSVGLTGGTEAFF. The CDR3 nucleotides are TGCAGCGTTGGACTAACGGGGGGCACTGAAGCTTTCTTT.

The V and J genes are TRBV6-5 and TRBJ2-7, with D possibly being TRBD1 (6 bases). With 6 bases removed from V and 6 bases from J, the gap between germline ends came to 15 bases. The CDR3 has 13 amino acids. Germline CDR1 is MNHEY and CDR2 is SVGAGI. This chain's CDR3 is CASRGEARGEQYF. The CDR3 DNA sequence: TGTGCCAGCAGAGGAGAAGCCAGGGGCGAGCAGTACTTC.

The V and J genes are TRBV20-1 and TRBJ2-4; the D gene is possibly TRBD1 (5 bases). Germline V gives CDR1 DFQATT, CDR2 SNEGSKA (reference sequence). The CDR3 has 13 residues. The ends were cut back, 3 bases at V and 13 bases at J, with 19 bases in the middle. In DNA form, the CDR3 reads TGCAGTGCTAGGGGCCAGGGTGCCAACACGCAGTACTTC. Its translation: CSARGQGANTQYF.

This clonotype was picked up many times. The CDR3 here is CAISEVPILSPLHF. CDR3 nucleotide sequence: TGTGCCATCAGTGAGGTTCCTATTCTATCCCCCCTCCACTTT. The rearrangement uses TRBV10-3 and TRBJ1-6, with no clear D. V was clipped by 2 bases and J by 13 bases, with 15 bases between them. This CDR3 is 14 amino acids long. CDR1 is ENHRY and CDR2 is SYGVKD in the germline V gene.

There are many counts of this clonotype. V usage is TRBV6-2 or TRBV6-3 and J usage is TRBJ2-1; 9 bases line up with TRBD2. CDR3 length equals 18 residues. In germline, CDR1 is MNHEY, CDR2 SVGEGT. J gave up 2 bases and V 4 bases, and 12 bases lay outside the gene matches. DNA of the CDR3: TGTGCCAGCAGTTCGCTAGGGATAGCGGGAGATGCCTACAATGAGCAGTTCTTC. Protein product: CASSSLGIAGDAYNEQFF.

This clonotype was seen more than once but under ten times. The chain is built from TRBV9 and TRBJ2-1; 9 nucleotides match TRBD2. Per germline, CDR1 SGDLS and CDR2 YYNGEE. The CDR3 consists of 18 residues. V was clipped by 3 bases and J by 9 bases; unmatched bases: 19. This CDR3 reads CASSANKGGAGGSAEQFF. CDR3 DNA sequence: TGTGCCAGCAGCGCAAACAAGGGGGGAGCGGGAGGTTCGGCTGAGCAGTTCTTC.

This clonotype was picked up a small number of times. Germline is not matched at one junction end, which may reflect a read error. V is TRBV5-5 and J is TRBJ2-1, with 7 bases matching TRBD1. There are 18 residues in the CDR3. CDR1 is SGHKS and CDR2 is YYEKEE in the germline V gene (reference sequence). In nucleotides, the CDR3 is TGTGCCAGCAGGTTGGTTCGGACAGGTGAGAGCTCCTACAATGAGCAGTTCTTC. Protein sequence: CASRLVRTGESSYNEQFF.

This clonotype was seen more than once but under ten times. The V gene is TRBV5-4, the J gene TRBJ2-7; tentative D call: TRBD2 (6 bases). V lost 0 bases, J lost 4 bases, and 8 bases lay in between. Germline V CDR1 and CDR2: SGHNT, YYREEE (reference sequence). The CDR3 consists of 13 residues. CDR3 nucleotide sequence: TGTGCCAGCAGCTTGGTTGGAGGGTACGAGCAGTACGTC. The encoded protein is CASSLVGGYEQYV.

The rearrangement links TRBV10-3 to TRBJ2-1, with TRBD1 matching 9 bases. Germline-derived CDR1 and CDR2 are ENHRY and SYGVKD. The CDR3 has 16 amino acids. The V segment lost 2 bases and the J segment 2 bases; nucleotides outside the gene matches: 4. CDR3 DNA sequence: TGTGCCATCAGTGAGACCGGACAGGGGCCCTACAATGAGCAGTTCTTC. Encoded protein: CAISETGQGPYNEQFF.

V usage is TRBV15 and J usage is TRBJ2-6; D uncertain. Per germline, CDR1 LNHNV and CDR2 YYDKDF (reference sequence). V was clipped by 1 base and J by 3 bases, with 10 bases between them. The CDR3 has 16 amino acids. CDR3 sequence (DNA): TGTGCCACCAGCAGAGGAAGAGGATTTGGGGCCAACGTCCTGACTTTC. This translates into CATSRGRGFGANVLTF.

The V gene is TRBV4-1, the J gene TRBJ2-7, with 13 bases aligning to TRBD2. V lost 4 bases to trimming and J lost 2 bases; unmatched junction nucleotides: 8. The CDR3 totals 17 residues. Germline V gives CDR1 MGHRA, CDR2 YSYEKL. The chain's CDR3 is CASSPPPGLAGTYEQYF. CDR3 DNA sequence: TGCGCCAGCAGCCCGCCCCCGGGACTAGCGGGAACCTACGAGCAGTACTTC.

The sample holds one count of this clonotype. The chain joins TRBV9 to TRBJ1-3; D is ambiguous. This CDR3 contains 14 residues. Between the trimmed V and J ends, which lost 0 bases and 0 bases, there was a span of 4 bases. The germline V gene has CDR1 SGDLS and CDR2 YYNGEE. This chain's CDR3 is CASSVGTSGNTIYF. The CDR3 DNA reads as TGTGCCAGCAGCGTAGGGACCTCTGGAAACACCATATATTTT.